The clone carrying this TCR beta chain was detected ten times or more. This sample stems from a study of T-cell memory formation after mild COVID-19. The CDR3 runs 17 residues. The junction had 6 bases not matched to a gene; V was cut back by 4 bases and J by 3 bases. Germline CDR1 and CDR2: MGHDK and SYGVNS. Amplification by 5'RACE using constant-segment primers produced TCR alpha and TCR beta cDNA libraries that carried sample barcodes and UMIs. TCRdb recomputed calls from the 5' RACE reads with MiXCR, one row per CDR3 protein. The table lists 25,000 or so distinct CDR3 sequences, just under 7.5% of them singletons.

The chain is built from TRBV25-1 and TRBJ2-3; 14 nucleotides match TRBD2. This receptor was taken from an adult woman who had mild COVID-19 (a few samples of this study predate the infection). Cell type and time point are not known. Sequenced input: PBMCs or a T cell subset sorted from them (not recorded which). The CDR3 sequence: CASSGTSGGPRTDTQYF. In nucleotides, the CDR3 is TGTGCCAGCAGTGGGACTAGCGGGGGGCCTCGAACAGATACGCAGTATTTT.